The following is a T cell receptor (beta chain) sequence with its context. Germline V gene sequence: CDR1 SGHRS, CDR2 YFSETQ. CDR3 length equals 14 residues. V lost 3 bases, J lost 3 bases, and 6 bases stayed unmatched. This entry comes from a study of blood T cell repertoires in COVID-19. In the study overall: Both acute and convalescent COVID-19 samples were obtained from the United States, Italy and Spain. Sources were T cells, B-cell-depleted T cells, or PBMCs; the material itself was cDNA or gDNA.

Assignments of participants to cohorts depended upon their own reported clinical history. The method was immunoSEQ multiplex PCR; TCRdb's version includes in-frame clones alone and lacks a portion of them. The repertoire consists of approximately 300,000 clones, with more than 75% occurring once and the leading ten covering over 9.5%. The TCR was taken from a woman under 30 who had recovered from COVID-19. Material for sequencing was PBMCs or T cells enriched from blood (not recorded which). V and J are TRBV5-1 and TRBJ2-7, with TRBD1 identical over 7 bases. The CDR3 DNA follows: TGCGCCAGCAGCTCCCCGGGACAGAACTACGAGCAGTACTTC. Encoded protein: CASSSPGQNYEQYF.